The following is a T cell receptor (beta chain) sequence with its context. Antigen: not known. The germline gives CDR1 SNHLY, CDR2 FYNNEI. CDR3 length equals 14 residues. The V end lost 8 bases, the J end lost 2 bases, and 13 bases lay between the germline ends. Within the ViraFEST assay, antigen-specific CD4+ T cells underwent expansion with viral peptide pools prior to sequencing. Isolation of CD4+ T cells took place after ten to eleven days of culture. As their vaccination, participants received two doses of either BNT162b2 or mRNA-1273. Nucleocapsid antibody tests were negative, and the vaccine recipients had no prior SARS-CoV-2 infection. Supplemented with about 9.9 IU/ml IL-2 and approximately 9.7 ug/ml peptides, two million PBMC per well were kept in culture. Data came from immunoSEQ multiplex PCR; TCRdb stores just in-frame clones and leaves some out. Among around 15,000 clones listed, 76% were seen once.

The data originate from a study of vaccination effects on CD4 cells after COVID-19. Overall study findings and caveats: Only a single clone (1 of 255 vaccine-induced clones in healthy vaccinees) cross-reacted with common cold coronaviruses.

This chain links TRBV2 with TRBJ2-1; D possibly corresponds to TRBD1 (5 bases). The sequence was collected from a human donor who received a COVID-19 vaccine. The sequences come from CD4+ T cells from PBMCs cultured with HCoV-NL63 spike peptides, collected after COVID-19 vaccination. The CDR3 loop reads CASGAILPYNEQFF. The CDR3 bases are TGTGCCAGCGGGGCGATCTTGCCCTACAATGAGCAGTTCTTC.